A single sample gave rise to the 28 T cell receptor beta chains below, sequenced in a study of human T cells and chemical hapten exposure. The sample's time point: pre-sensitization, week 0. The treatment here: therapeutic diphenylcyclopropenone sensitization with weekly scalp DPC. Via MiXCR, TCRdb re-called the RACE reads, giving one row per CDR3 protein. Among approximately 320,000 distinct CDR3 sequences listed, roughly 6% were seen once. Specimen: whole blood, collected in connection with sensitization to the hapten diphenylcyclopropenone (DPC). The receptors were gathered from a woman aged 18-29 years with alopecia areata. Some clones in this sample may be carry-over from other donors' samples.

The V call is TRBV2, the J call TRBJ1-1; tentatively, D is TRBD1 (5 bases). V was shortened by 7 bases and J by 1 base, with 13 bases between the two germline ends. From germline, CDR1 is SNHLY and CDR2 FYNNEI. The CDR3 is made up of 14 amino acids. CDR3: CASNTGTENTEAFF. CDR3 nucleotides: TGTGCCAGCAATACGGGGACGGAGAACACTGAAGCTTTCTTT.

This clonotype was seen at least ten times. The CDR3 DNA follows: TGCGCCAGCAGCTCCGGACAGTTCCCCTACGAGCAGTACTTC. It yields the protein CASSSGQFPYEQYF. The rearrangement joins TRBV5-1 to TRBJ2-7, with D maybe TRBD1 (6 bases). CDR3 length equals 14 residues. CDR1 is SGHRS and CDR2 is YFSETQ in the germline V gene. Trimming left V 3 bases short and J 2 bases short, with 12 bases between.

This clonotype showed up many times. The chain joins TRBV7-2 to TRBJ1-1; no definite D call. Trimming removed 5 bases from V and 0 bases from J, with 10 bases in between. Germline CDR1 is SGHTA and CDR2 is FQGNSA. The CDR3 length is 14 residues. The CDR3 DNA sequence: TGTGCCAGCAGCCCCACGTGGCTGAACACTGAAGCTTTCTTT. Amino acids: CASSPTWLNTEAFF.

In this sample, this clonotype turned up many times. The chain links TRBV15 to TRBJ2-3, with TRBD2 matching over 8 bases. The V segment lost 1 base and the J segment 0 bases; nucleotides outside the gene matches: 3. Germline values: CDR1 LNHNV, CDR2 YYDKDF (reference sequence). The CDR3 contains 16 residues. The DNA for the CDR3 is TGTGCCACCAGCAGAGGGCCGGGGGGGAGCACAGATACGCAGTATTTT. Its protein is CATSRGPGGSTDTQYF.

The chain recombines TRBV7-3 with TRBJ1-5; 7 bases match TRBD1. The length of the CDR3 is 15 residues. Germline assignment: CDR1 SGHTA and CDR2 FQGTGA. V shed 4 bases and J 0 bases; nucleotides not matched to a gene: 3. CDR3 nucleotides: TGTGCCAGCAGCTCAGGGACAGTTAGCAATCAGCCCCAGCATTTT. It codes for CASSSGTVSNQPQHF.

This rearrangement joins TRBV27 to TRBJ2-2; D possibly corresponds to TRBD1 (7 bases). Germline-derived CDR1 and CDR2 are MNHEY and SMNVEV (reference sequence). Trimming took 0 bases from V and 4 from J, leaving 12 bases between them. This CDR3 has 16 amino acids. CDR3 amino acids: CASSLSNRGGTGELFF. CDR3 coding DNA: TGTGCCAGCAGTTTATCGAACAGGGGAGGCACCGGGGAGCTGTTTTTT.

This chain uses TRBV10-3 with TRBJ1-1; no definite D call. CDR3 length: 13 amino acids. V lost 8 bases and J 5 bases, leaving 15 bases between the germline ends. CDR1 and CDR2 from the germline V gene are ENHRY and SYGVKD. Here the CDR3 DNA reads TGTGCCATCCAAGACCCCGATGGTACTGAAGCTTTCTTT. Amino acid sequence: CAIQDPDGTEAFF.

The CDR3 DNA follows: TGCAGCGTGCTGACAGACACTGAAGCTTTCTTT. Amino acids: CSVLTDTEAFF. The chain carries TRBV29-1 and TRBJ1-1, with a tentative D call TRBD1 (5 bases). The CDR3 length is 11 residues. The V and J ends lost 6 bases and 3 bases respectively, with 8 bases between them. Germline V lookup: CDR1 SQVTM, CDR2 ANQGSEA.

This clonotype was seen repeatedly, ten times or more. The V gene is TRBV4-1, the J gene TRBJ1-1; D remains ambiguous. V lost 1 base and J lost 5, with 14 bases in between. CDR1 is MGHRA, CDR2 YSYEKL, per germline. This CDR3 is built from 15 residues. CDR3 loop: CASSQVGGLGTEAFF. The CDR3 DNA follows: TGCGCCAGCAGCCAAGTTGGAGGCCTGGGTACTGAAGCTTTCTTT.

This clonotype was recorded at least ten times. This sequence joins TRBV19 and TRBJ2-2, with unresolved D. Trimming cost V 1 base and J 8 bases, with 14 bases left between them. Per the germline V gene, CDR1 is LNHDA and CDR2 is SQIVND (reference sequence). The CDR3 has 15 residues. The CDR3 nucleotides are TGTGCCAGTAGTATAGCCTACCTCCTGCCAGGGGAGCTGTTTTTT. It is translated as CASSIAYLLPGELFF.

This clonotype was detected ten times or more. The V and J genes are TRBV29-1 and TRBJ1-1; 9 bases map to TRBD1. Germline CDR1 is SQVTM and CDR2 is ANQGSEA. V was clipped by 0 bases and J by 6 bases; unmatched bases: 5. The CDR3 runs 14 residues. In nucleotides, the CDR3 is TGCAGCGTTGAAGACAAGGGACAGGGCTCTGAAGCTTTCTTT. This gives the protein CSVEDKGQGSEAFF.

This clonotype occurred many times. The V and J genes are TRBV10-3 and TRBJ2-1, with 8 bases aligning to TRBD1. V lost 10 bases to trimming and J lost 5 bases; unmatched junction nucleotides: 7. Germline V gene sequence: CDR1 ENHRY, CDR2 SYGVKD. This CDR3 contains 13 residues. The chain's CDR3 is CATRQGLDNEQFF. The CDR3, as DNA: TGTGCCACCCGACAGGGGCTAGACAATGAGCAGTTCTTC.

This clonotype was seen more than once but under ten times. The chain combines TRBV3-1 with TRBJ2-7, with D perhaps given as TRBD1 or TRBD2 (5 bases each). CDR1 LGHDT and CDR2 YNNKEL come from the germline V gene (reference sequence). The CDR3 runs to 16 residues. Trimming pared 3 bases from V and 0 bases from J, leaving 15 bases between. The CDR3 here is CASSQPRDASSYEQYF. The CDR3 DNA follows: TGTGCCAGCAGCCAGCCCCGGGACGCGAGCTCCTACGAGCAGTACTTC.

This sequence joins TRBV12-3 or TRBV12-4 and TRBJ1-2; 7 bases line up with TRBD1. This CDR3 has 14 residues. Trimming removed 6 bases from V and 2 bases from J; junction bases left unmatched: 6. The chain's CDR3 is CASRSTGSNYGYTF. In DNA, the CDR3 is TGTGCCAGCAGATCGACAGGGAGCAACTATGGCTACACCTTC.

A few counts support this clonotype. This chain links TRBV20-1 with TRBJ2-7, with D uncertain. Trimming took off 5 bases at V and 3 bases at J, with 5 bases between the two ends. Germline CDR1 DFQATT, CDR2 SNEGSKA (reference sequence). The CDR3 covers 10 residues. The CDR3 bases are TGCAGTGCTGGCCTCTACGAGCAGTACTTC. Amino acids: CSAGLYEQYF.

This clonotype has more than one count but fewer than ten. This chain links TRBV7-8 with TRBJ2-1, with TRBD2 matching 7 bases. The ends lost 2 bases at V and 4 bases at J; junction bases unmatched: 2. Looked up from germline, CDR1 is SGHVS and CDR2 is FQNEAQ. The CDR3 sequence is 14 residues long. CDR3 DNA sequence: TGTGCCAGCAGCTTAAGGGAGGGTTACAATGAGCAGTTCTTC. Its translation is CASSLREGYNEQFF. Supplemented by reference TRBV7-8 and TRBJ2-1, the full variable domain reads GAGVSQSPRYKVAKRGQDVALRCDPISGHVSLFWYQQALGQGPEFLTYFQNEAQLDKSGLPSDRFFAERPEGSVSTLKIQRTQQEDSAVYLCASSLREGYNEQFFGPGTRLTVL.

CDR3 in DNA: TGCAGTGCTAGAGCGGGGAGCACTGAAGCTTTCTTT. The encoded protein is CSARAGSTEAFF. This sequence joins TRBV20-1 and TRBJ1-1; the D is unclear. Germline CDR1 reads DFQATT; CDR2 reads SNEGSKA (reference sequence). V lost 1 base, J lost 4 bases, and 7 bases lay in between. CDR3 length: 12 residues.

This chain joins TRBV6-2 or TRBV6-3 and TRBJ1-1; the D is unclear. The CDR3 is 12 residues long. Germline values: CDR1 MNHEY, CDR2 SVGEGT. V was clipped by 6 bases and J by 5 bases, with 10 bases between them. This CDR3 is CASRSWGTEAFF. CDR3 in DNA: TGTGCCAGCAGGTCATGGGGAACTGAAGCTTTCTTT.

There are many counts of this clonotype. The V and J genes are TRBV18 and TRBJ1-2; 7 bases line up with TRBD1. The V segment lost 3 bases and the J segment 0 bases; nucleotides outside the gene matches: 10. CDR1 is KGHSH and CDR2 is LQKENI in the germline V gene. The CDR3 consists of 17 residues. The CDR3 DNA is TGTGCCAGCTCACCGAGCCCCCAGGGGGGATCTAACTATGGCTACACCTTC. Translation gives CASSPSPQGGSNYGYTF.

This clonotype was counted ten times or more. This chain links TRBV25-1 with TRBJ2-5; D is possibly TRBD2 (6 bases). The germline V gene has CDR1 MGHDK and CDR2 SYGVNS. The germline V and J ends were trimmed by 2 bases and 5 bases, with 21 bases remaining between them. The CDR3 covers 17 residues. CDR3 nucleotide sequence: TGTGCCAGCAGTGAAATCCGCGGGGCAGGGAAACGCGAGACCCAGTACTTC. Translated, it gives CASSEIRGAGKRETQYF.

The chain links TRBV5-1 to TRBJ2-7; 7 nucleotides line up with TRBD1. From germline, CDR1 is SGHRS and CDR2 YFSETQ. The V and J ends lost 4 bases and 0 bases, in that order; junction bases with no gene match: 10. The CDR3 runs 16 residues. The CDR3 DNA is TGCGCCAGCAGCGCTTCGGCCGGGACAGTCTCCTACGAGCAGTACTTC. Translated, it gives CASSASAGTVSYEQYF.

This clonotype appeared many times. The chain is built from TRBV4-3 and TRBJ1-4; D is uncertain. Germline V gene lookup returns CDR1 LGHNA and CDR2 YSLEER. V was shortened by 0 bases and J by 8 bases, with 7 bases between the two germline ends. This CDR3 is 13 amino acids long. CDR3 coding DNA: TGCGCCAGCAGCCAAGAGCCAGGAGAAAAACTGTTTTTT. Its translation: CASSQEPGEKLFF.

This clonotype has at least ten counts. The chain is built from TRBV28 and TRBJ1-2; 11 bases match TRBD1. The CDR3 is made up of 12 amino acids. V dropped 8 bases and J dropped 8; count of bases not matched to a gene: 4. Germline V gene sequence: CDR1 MDHEN, CDR2 SYDVKM. CDR3 sequence reads: CASGQGARGYTF. The CDR3 bases are TGTGCCAGCGGACAGGGGGCGCGAGGCTACACCTTC.

Regarding this clonotype: Its ends do not fully match the called genes, so a read error is possible. The chain recombines TRBV7-7 with TRBJ2-3, with 8 bases identical to TRBD1. Germline V gene lookup returns CDR1 SSHAT and CDR2 FNYEAQ (reference sequence). The CDR3 covers 20 residues. CDR3 nucleotides: TGTGCTAGCAGCTTGGGGGGACAGGCACCCTGGTCCCCTAGCACAGATACGCAGTATTTT. It specifies CASSLGGQAPWSPSTDTQYF.

There are a few counts of this clonotype. The gene calls are TRBV7-3 and TRBJ2-7; 8 nucleotides agree with TRBD2. The CDR3 contains 14 residues. Germline V gene data show CDR1 as SGHTA and CDR2 as FQGTGA. The V segment lost 5 bases and the J segment 5 bases; nucleotides outside the gene matches: 8. The CDR3 region has the DNA TGTGCCAGCAGCCCCTCGGGACTAGTCAACGAGCAGTACTTC. Translation gives CASSPSGLVNEQYF. Drawing the rest from reference TRBV7-3 and TRBJ2-7, the complete variable domain is GAGVSQTPSNKVTEKGKYVELRCDPISGHTALYWYRQSLGQGPEFLIYFQGTGAADDSGLPNDRFFAVRPEGSVSTLKIQRTERGDSAVYLCASSPSGLVNEQYFGPGTRLTVT.

The sample holds many counts of this clonotype. The rearrangement links TRBV6-5 to TRBJ2-7; D may be TRBD1 or TRBD2 (6 bases each). CDR1 is MNHEY, CDR2 SVGAGI, per germline. The CDR3 spans 15 residues. Trimming left V 6 bases short and J 6 bases short, with 21 bases between. The CDR3, as DNA: TGTGCCAGCAGCCGGGGGCCTTTCGAGGGGAGCGAGCAGTACTTC. Amino acids: CASSRGPFEGSEQYF.

The chain uses TRBV20-1 and TRBJ2-5; 11 bases map to TRBD2. The CDR3 contains 14 residues. Per the germline V gene, CDR1 is DFQATT and CDR2 is SNEGSKA (reference sequence). J lost 5 bases, V lost 6 bases, and 8 bases had no gene match. The CDR3 reads CSAGTSGASETQYF. CDR3 bases: TGCAGTGCCGGGACTAGCGGAGCCTCGGAGACCCAGTACTTC.

In its sample, this clonotype was seen a few times. V usage is TRBV15 and J usage is TRBJ2-1; 13 bases line up with TRBD2. Germline values: CDR1 LNHNV, CDR2 YYDKDF (reference sequence). The CDR3 totals 16 residues. The J segment lost 9 bases and the V segment lost 0 bases, leaving 5 bases of the junction unmatched. The DNA for the CDR3 is TGTGCCACCAGCAGAGATGGGGGACTAGCGGGGAGTGAGCAGTTCTTC. It specifies CATSRDGGLAGSEQFF.